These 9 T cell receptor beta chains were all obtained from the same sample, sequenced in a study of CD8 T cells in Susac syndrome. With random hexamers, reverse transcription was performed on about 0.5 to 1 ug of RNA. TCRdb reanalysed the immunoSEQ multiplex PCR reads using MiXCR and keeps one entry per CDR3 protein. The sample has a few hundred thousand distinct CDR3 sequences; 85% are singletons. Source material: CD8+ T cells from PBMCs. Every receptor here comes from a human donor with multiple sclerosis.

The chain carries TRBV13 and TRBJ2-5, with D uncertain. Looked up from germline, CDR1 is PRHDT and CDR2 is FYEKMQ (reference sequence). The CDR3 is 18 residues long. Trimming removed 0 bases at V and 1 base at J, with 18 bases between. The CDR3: CASSLGLGESKFQETQYF. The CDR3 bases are TGTGCCAGCAGCTTAGGCCTTGGAGAGAGCAAATTCCAAGAGACCCAGTACTTC.

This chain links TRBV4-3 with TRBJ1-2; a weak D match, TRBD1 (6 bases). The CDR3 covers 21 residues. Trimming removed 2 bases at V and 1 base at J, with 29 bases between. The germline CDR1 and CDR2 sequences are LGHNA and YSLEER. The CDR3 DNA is TGCGCCAGCAGCCAAACAACAATAGGGGGGACACGAAGGCTCTATAACTATGGCTACACCTTC. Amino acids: CASSQTTIGGTRRLYNYGYTF.

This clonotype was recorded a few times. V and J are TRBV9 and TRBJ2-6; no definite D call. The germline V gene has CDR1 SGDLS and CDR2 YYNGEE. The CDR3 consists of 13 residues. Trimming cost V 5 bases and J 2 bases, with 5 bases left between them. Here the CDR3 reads CASRGAGANVLTF. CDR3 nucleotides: TGTGCCAGCAGGGGTGCTGGGGCCAACGTCCTGACTTTC.

In DNA form, the CDR3 reads TGTGCCAGCGGAGGGACAGGGGCCGTGAACACTGAAGCTTTCTTT. Translation gives CASGGTGAVNTEAFF. The rearrangement links TRBV27 to TRBJ1-1; 10 bases are a match to TRBD1. With V trimmed by 8 bases and J by 0 bases, 6 bases remained unmatched. Germline assignment: CDR1 MNHEY and CDR2 SMNVEV (reference sequence). There are 15 residues in the CDR3.

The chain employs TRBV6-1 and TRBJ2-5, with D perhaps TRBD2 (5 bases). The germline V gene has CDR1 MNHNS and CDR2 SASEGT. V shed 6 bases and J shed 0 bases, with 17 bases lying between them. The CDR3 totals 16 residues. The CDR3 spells CASSVGVRRDQETQYF. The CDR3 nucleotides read TGTGCCAGCAGCGTCGGTGTAAGGCGGGACCAAGAGACCCAGTACTTC.

In DNA form, the CDR3 reads TGTGCCATCAGGGGGGGGCAGGGGGCTCGCACAGATACGCAGTATTTT. Translated: CAIRGGQGARTDTQYF. The rearrangement joins TRBV10-3 to TRBJ2-3, with D possibly matching TRBD1 (8 bases). CDR3 length equals 16 residues. V was clipped by 6 bases and J by 1 base, with 17 bases between them. CDR1 is ENHRY and CDR2 is SYGVKD in the germline V gene.

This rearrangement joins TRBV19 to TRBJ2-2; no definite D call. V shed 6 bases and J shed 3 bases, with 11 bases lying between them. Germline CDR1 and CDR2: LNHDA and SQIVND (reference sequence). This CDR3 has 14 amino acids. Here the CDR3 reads CASSILGYTGELFF. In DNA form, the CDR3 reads TGTGCCAGTAGCATACTGGGATACACCGGGGAGCTGTTTTTT.

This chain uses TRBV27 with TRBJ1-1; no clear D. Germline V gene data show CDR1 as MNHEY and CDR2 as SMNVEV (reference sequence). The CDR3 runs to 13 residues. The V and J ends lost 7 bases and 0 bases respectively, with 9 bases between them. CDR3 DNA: TGTGCCAGCACCAACCCGTTGAACACTGAAGCTTTCTTT. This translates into CASTNPLNTEAFF.

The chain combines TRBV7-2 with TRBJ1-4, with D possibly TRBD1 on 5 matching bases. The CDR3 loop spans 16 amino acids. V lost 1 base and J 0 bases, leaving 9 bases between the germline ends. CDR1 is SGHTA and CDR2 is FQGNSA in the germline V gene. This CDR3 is CASSLDRLATNEKLFF. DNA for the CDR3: TGTGCCAGCAGCTTAGACAGGCTTGCAACTAATGAAAAACTGTTTTTT.